A selection of T cell receptor beta chains follows, all from one sample in a study of vaccination and CD4 T cells after COVID-19. Their recognized antigens are unknown. TCRdb recomputed calls from the PCR reads with MiXCR, one row per CDR3 protein. Of 11,000 or so distinct CDR3 sequences detected, approximately 53% appear once; the ten largest clones hold over 10%. Source material: CD4+ T cells from blood, cultured in vitro. The receptor set was obtained from a human donor who had recovered from COVID-19. Both conserved end residues are part of each CDR3. The D gene is left open where the match is weak. The size field is filled for only some rows; it gives once, few, many or a size class.

v_gene	abundance	j_gene	d_gene	CDR3nt	CDR3aa
TRBV30	NA	TRBJ1-2	NA	TGTGCCTGGAACAGAGGCGGGAACTATGGCTACACCTTC	CAWNRGGNYGYTF
TRBV4-1	NA	TRBJ2-5	NA	TGCGCCAGCAGCCAAGATTTTAGTCAGGAAACGGGCGAGACCCAGTACTTC	CASSQDFSQETGETQYF
TRBV20-1	NA	TRBJ2-3	NA	TGCAGTGCCGCACGATTTATTGTCCCCACAGATACGCAGTATTTT	CSAARFIVPTDTQYF
TRBV20-1	few	TRBJ2-1	TRBD2	TGCAGTGCTAGAGTGGGAGGACTAGCGGGAGGGCGTAGGTATGAGCAGTTCTTC	CSARVGGLAGGRRYEQFF
TRBV7-9	NA	TRBJ2-3	NA	TGTGCCAGCAGCTTTCCGACGGGAGCGGGCACAGATACGCAGTATTTT	CASSFPTGAGTDTQYF
TRBV20-1	NA	TRBJ1-5	NA	TGCAGTGCTCGCCGGGCCTTCAATCAGCCCCAGCATTTT	CSARRAFNQPQHF
TRBV6-1	NA	TRBJ2-5	TRBD2	TGTGCCAGCAGTCCTGGGACTAGCGGGAGTTGGGGTGGCGAGACCCAGTACTTC	CASSPGTSGSWGGETQYF
TRBV15	few	TRBJ1-4	NA	TGTGCCACCAGCGGGGGACGCGGTAATGAAAAACTGTTTTTT	CATSGGRGNEKLFF
TRBV15	NA	TRBJ2-7	TRBD1	TGTGCCACCAGCTTGACAGGGGCTGGTCGCGAGCAGTACTTC	CATSLTGAGREQYF
TRBV19	NA	TRBJ2-7	NA	TGTGCCAGTAGTGAGGCGTGGGCCCTTACCTACGAGCAGTACTTC	CASSEAWALTYEQYF
TRBV5-4	NA	TRBJ2-5	TRBD1	TGTGCCAGCAGCTTTCTGGGGACAGGGGCAGAGACCCAGTACTTC	CASSFLGTGAETQYF
TRBV6-1	NA	TRBJ2-4	TRBD1	TGTGCCAGCAGGGACTTCAAGGGGGCTCGTCCAGCCATTCAGTACTTC	CASRDFKGARPAIQYF
TRBV5-1	NA	TRBJ2-7	TRBD1	TGCGCCAGCAGCTTGGGGCCGGGACAGGGATCGTACGAGCAGTACTTC	CASSLGPGQGSYEQYF
TRBV10-3	few	TRBJ1-2	TRBD1	TGTGCCATCGGAAGACAGGGGGCGAACTATGGCTACACCTTC	CAIGRQGANYGYTF
TRBV5-1	once	TRBJ2-3	NA	TGCGCCAGCAGCTTGTCTCTAGCTGCTAGCACAGATACGCAGTATTTT	CASSLSLAASTDTQYF
TRBV20-1	NA	TRBJ2-3	NA	TGCAGTGCCCGGGACCCCGACCTCCCAGATACGCAGTATTTT	CSARDPDLPDTQYF
TRBV12-3/TRBV12-4	NA	TRBJ1-6	TRBD1	TGTGCCAGCAGTCCGGACAGGGTAGCTACCCTCCACTTT	CASSPDRVATLHF